There are many counts of the clone carrying this T cell receptor beta chain. Its specificity is unknown. The entry originates in a study of T-cell reconstitution after alpha-beta-depleted transplantation in children. Whole-study results and caveats: Fresh T-cell production supplied most of the T-cell counts and diversity seen one year after transplant. In patients about two months after transplant, alpha-beta T cells reportedly arose from several hundred expanded graft clones.

The CDR3 length is 14 residues. V lost 4 bases and J 1 base, leaving 11 bases between the germline ends. Germline V gene sequence: CDR1 SGHRS, CDR2 YFSETQ. The library targeted TCRbeta and was prepared with unique molecular identifiers. MiXCR was run by TCRdb on the PCR reads, yielding one entry per CDR3 protein. The sample gives fewer than 250,000 distinct CDR3 sequences, under 9.5% of which show up once; about 6.4% is in the top ten. This receptor was identified in a male patient under 18 who had a stem cell transplant for acute lymphoblastic leukemia, so the T cells may come from the graft donor. This rearrangement joins TRBV5-1 to TRBJ1-1; D may be TRBD1 (5 bases). The sample in question was PBMCs, mostly from graft donor cells, obtained 180 days after TCRalphabeta/CD19-depleted stem cell transplant. Here the CDR3 reads CASSPQEGNTEAFF. In DNA form, the CDR3 reads TGCGCCAGCAGCCCACAGGAGGGGAACACTGAAGCTTTCTTT.